The entry below gives a single T cell receptor beta chain sequence along with its context. The data stem from a study of blood T cell repertoires in COVID-19. In the authors' methods: Amplification of reference gene primers was used by the study to estimate nucleated cell counts. Assay used: immunoSEQ multiplex PCR; TCRdb lists only in-frame clones, some missing. The D gene and trimming were derived from the DNA, and the V and J assignments and clone size from that table. Altogether 100,000 to 150,000 clones are present, approximately 80% being singletons, with the ten largest covering about 9.9%. There are 12 residues in the CDR3. Trimming at V came to 5 bases and at J to 10 bases, leaving 7 bases not matched to a gene.

This clonotype was obtained from a man aged 35-49 years with active or convalescent COVID-19. What was sequenced was peripheral blood. This chain links TRBV12-3 or TRBV12-4 with TRBJ1-1, with 7 bases fitting TRBD1. This chain's CDR3 is CASSPNYRGAFF. DNA for the CDR3: TGTGCCAGCAGTCCAAATTACAGGGGAGCTTTCTTT.